Each of the 25 T cell receptor beta chains below was sequenced from the same sample in a study of cytomegalovirus exposure and HLA in healthy donors. The PCR used 60 Vbeta and 13 Jbeta primers. TCRdb's table, derived via immunoSEQ multiplex PCR, lists solely in-frame clones and lacks some. The data contain roughly 180,000 clones, roughly 80% of them singletons. The sample consisted of PBMCs. The receptors derive from a woman in her thirties in good health and CMV-seropositive.

A few counts support this clone. This chain links TRBV9 with TRBJ1-1; D call uncertain. This CDR3 region has 11 residues. With 3 bases removed from V and 4 bases from J, the gap between germline ends came to 4 bases. CDR1 is SGDLS, CDR2 YYNGEE, per germline. CDR3 sequence: CASSDGTEAFF. The CDR3 coding sequence is TGTGCCAGCAGCGACGGCACTGAAGCTTTCTTT.

This clone was recorded once. This sequence joins TRBV5-1 and TRBJ1-2; D is perhaps TRBD1 (6 bases). Trimming left V 3 bases short and J 4 bases short, with 10 bases between. The CDR3 length is 13 residues. Germline-derived CDR1 and CDR2 are SGHRS and YFSETQ. The CDR3 nucleotides read TGCGCCAGCAGCTCTGGGGGGGCCTATGGCTACACCTTC. Translation: CASSSGGAYGYTF.

With regard to this clone: Different DNA sequences within this sample yield the same CDR3. CDR3 sequence reads: CASTSDRNYGYTF. The CDR3 DNA reads as TGTGCCAGCACCTCGGACAGAAACTATGGCTACACCTTC. V is TRBV2 and J is TRBJ1-2; possible D gene TRBD1, 6 bases. The V and J ends lost 7 bases and 2 bases respectively, with 11 bases between them. The germline V gene has CDR1 SNHLY and CDR2 FYNNEI. CDR3 size: 13 residues.

The chain couples TRBV5-1 to TRBJ1-2, with D perhaps TRBD1 (5 bases). The V gene lost 0 bases and the J gene lost 8 bases, with 11 bases spanning the gap. CDR3 length equals 13 residues. CDR1 is SGHRS, CDR2 YFSETQ, per germline. The CDR3 protein is CASSLGWGDGYTF. The CDR3, as DNA: TGCGCCAGCAGCTTGGGCTGGGGGGACGGCTACACCTTC.

The rearrangement joins TRBV7-3 to TRBJ1-3; 7 nucleotides line up with TRBD1. After removal of 0 bases from V and 4 bases from J, the junction contained 9 bases not matched to a gene. Germline lookup yields CDR1 SGHTA and CDR2 FQGTGA. The CDR3 spans 17 residues. CDR3 amino acids: CASSLTGGGITGNTIYF. The CDR3 nucleotides read TGTGCCAGCAGCTTAACCGGAGGGGGCATTACGGGAAACACCATATATTTT. Complete variable domain (other parts from reference TRBV7-3 and TRBJ1-3): GAGVSQTPSNKVTEKGKYVELRCDPISGHTALYWYRQSLGQGPEFLIYFQGTGAADDSGLPNDRFFAVRPEGSVSTLKIQRTERGDSAVYLCASSLTGGGITGNTIYFGEGSWLTVV.

This clone came up once. The chain uses TRBV10-3 and TRBJ1-2, with 9 bases matching TRBD1. The CDR3 consists of 14 residues. With 2 bases clipped from V and 7 bases from J, the junction kept 5 bases outside the gene matches. Germline CDR1 ENHRY, CDR2 SYGVKD. For the CDR3, the DNA is TGTGCCATCAGTGAGGCGCGACAGGGGGGTGGCTACACCTTC. The encoded protein is CAISEARQGGGYTF.

The chain couples TRBV15 to TRBJ1-5; 7 nucleotides agree with TRBD1. The CDR3 length is 15 residues. In germline, CDR1 is LNHNV, CDR2 YYDKDF (reference sequence). V lost 3 bases, J lost 5 bases, and 7 bases stayed unmatched. CDR3: CATSRDRKVDQPQHF. Written as DNA, the CDR3 is TGTGCCACCAGCAGGGACAGGAAGGTAGATCAGCCCCAGCATTTT. Together with reference TRBV15 and TRBJ1-5, the CDR3 gives the full variable domain: DAMVIQNPRYQVTQFGKPVTLSCSQTLNHNVMYWYQQKSSQAPKLLFHYYDKDFNNEADTPDNFQSRRPNTSFCFLDIRSPGLGDTAMYLCATSRDRKVDQPQHFGDGTRLSIL.

This sequence joins TRBV7-6 and TRBJ1-1, with a possible D match to TRBD1 (5 bases). The V gene lost 2 bases and the J gene lost 8 bases, with 12 bases spanning the gap. The CDR3 has 13 amino acids. Germline assignment: CDR1 SGHVS and CDR2 FNYEAQ. As DNA, the CDR3 is TGTGCCAGCAGCTTAAGCCAACGGACAGAAGCTTTCTTT. Protein sequence: CASSLSQRTEAFF.

The V call is TRBV9, the J call TRBJ2-3, with 9 nucleotides matching TRBD2. The ends lost 2 bases at V and 0 bases at J; junction bases unmatched: 1. This CDR3 has 15 residues. Per germline, CDR1 SGDLS and CDR2 YYNGEE. CDR3 in DNA: TGTGCCAGCAGCGTTAGCGGGAGAAGCACAGATACGCAGTATTTT. It specifies CASSVSGRSTDTQYF.

This chain connects TRBV7-9 to TRBJ2-7; D is ambiguous. Trimming took 4 bases from V and 0 from J, leaving 13 bases between them. The CDR3 has 15 residues. Germline V lookup: CDR1 SEHNR, CDR2 FQNEAQ (reference sequence). The CDR3, as DNA: TGTGCCAGCAGCTCCGTACCGTTGAGCTCCTACGAGCAGTACTTC. This encodes CASSSVPLSSYEQYF. Variable domain in full (rest from reference TRBV7-9 and TRBJ2-7): DTGVSQNPRHKITKRGQNVTFRCDPISEHNRLYWYRQTLGQGPEFLTYFQNEAQLEKSRLLSDRFSAERPKGSFSTLEIQRTEQGDSAMYLCASSSVPLSSYEQYFGPGTRLTVT.

The sample holds a few counts of this clone. The chain recombines TRBV28 with TRBJ1-4; D may be TRBD1 (5 bases). V lost 3 bases to trimming and J lost 3 bases, with 11 bases between them. The CDR3 extends over 15 amino acids. In germline, CDR1 is MDHEN, CDR2 SYDVKM. The chain's CDR3 is CASSFLGLANEKLFF. Written as DNA, the CDR3 is TGTGCCAGCAGTTTTTTGGGGCTAGCTAATGAAAAACTGTTTTTT. Supplemented by reference TRBV28 and TRBJ1-4, the full variable domain reads DVKVTQSSRYLVKRTGEKVFLECVQDMDHENMFWYRQDPGLGLRLIYFSYDVKMKEKGDIPEGYSVSREKKERFSLILESASTNQTSMYLCASSFLGLANEKLFFGSGTQLSVL.

This rearrangement joins TRBV13 to TRBJ1-2; perhaps TRBD1 as D (5 bases). Germline V gene lookup returns CDR1 PRHDT and CDR2 FYEKMQ (reference sequence). CDR3 length: 17 residues. V lost 5 bases and J 3 bases, leaving 22 bases between the germline ends. The CDR3 coding sequence is TGTGCCAGCAGCCCCCCCTTGGACACGGATCAGGACTATGGCTACACCTTC. This encodes CASSPPLDTDQDYGYTF.

This clone was found a few times. The V call is TRBV10-2, the J call TRBJ2-5; D may be TRBD1 (6 bases). The V and J ends lost 6 bases and 4 bases respectively, with 12 bases between them. This CDR3 is built from 13 residues. Germline V gene data show CDR1 as WSHSY and CDR2 as SAAADI. The CDR3 protein is CASRRGIRETQYF. CDR3 nucleotide sequence: TGCGCCAGCAGGAGGGGGATTAGAGAGACCCAGTACTTC.

The chain couples TRBV10-2 to TRBJ2-7; D is perhaps TRBD2 (6 bases). This CDR3 comprises 16 residues. The germline V gene has CDR1 WSHSY and CDR2 SAAADI. V lost 4 bases and J 0 bases, leaving 16 bases between the germline ends. In nucleotides, the CDR3 is TGCGCCAGCAGTGGGGAGTGGGACTCGATCTCCTACGAGCAGTACTTC. Translating it yields CASSGEWDSISYEQYF.

The gene calls are TRBV18 and TRBJ2-7; D perhaps matches TRBD2 (6 bases). The CDR3 length is 13 residues. CDR1 and CDR2 from the germline V gene are KGHSH and LQKENI. V was pared by 2 bases and J by 3 bases, with 8 bases between. CDR3 nucleotides: TGTGCCAGCTCACCAGCCGGGGGCTACGAGCAGTACTTC. The encoded protein is CASSPAGGYEQYF.

The chain links TRBV19 to TRBJ1-5; 10 bases are shared with TRBD1. Germline trimming cut 6 bases from V and 8 bases from J; bases unmatched to any gene: 16. Per the germline V gene, CDR1 is LNHDA and CDR2 is SQIVND (reference sequence). This CDR3 has 17 residues. The CDR3 sequence is CASSPPDGTGVKKPQHF. DNA of the CDR3: TGTGCCAGTAGCCCCCCCGACGGGACAGGGGTCAAAAAGCCCCAGCATTTT. Full variable domain (remainder filled in from reference TRBV19 and TRBJ1-5): DGGITQSPKYLFRKEGQNVTLSCEQNLNHDAMYWYRQDPGQGLRLIYYSQIVNDFQKGDIAEGYSVSREKKESFPLTVTSAQKNPTAFYLCASSPPDGTGVKKPQHFGDGTRLSIL.

The rearrangement uses TRBV10-3 and TRBJ2-5; 7 bases line up with TRBD1. CDR1 is ENHRY, CDR2 SYGVKD, per germline. The CDR3 length is 13 residues. J gave up 5 bases and V 6 bases, and 6 bases lay outside the gene matches. CDR3 DNA: TGTGCCATCAGATTACAGGGGTTGGAGACCCAGTACTTC. This translates into CAIRLQGLETQYF.

V usage is TRBV6-5 and J usage is TRBJ1-1, with unresolved D. V lost 5 bases and J lost 4, with 14 bases in between. The CDR3 totals 14 residues. The germline CDR1 and CDR2 sequences are MNHEY and SVGAGI. The CDR3 is CASSPGLEGTEAFF. DNA of the CDR3: TGTGCCAGCAGTCCCGGACTGGAGGGCACTGAAGCTTTCTTT.

The rearrangement joins TRBV5-6 to TRBJ1-5; D may be TRBD1 (5 bases). CDR1 and CDR2 from the germline V gene are SGHDT and YYEEEE. The CDR3 has 16 amino acids. V was trimmed by 3 bases and J by 0 bases, leaving 13 bases between them. The CDR3 reads CASSSHRILSNQPQHF. CDR3 in DNA: TGTGCCAGCAGCTCCCACAGGATCCTTAGCAATCAGCCCCAGCATTTT.

There are a few counts of this clone. The chain recombines TRBV5-1 with TRBJ2-7; TRBD1 matches 11 bases. This CDR3 is 15 amino acids long. J lost 7 bases, V lost 1 base, and 7 bases had no gene match. Germline V lookup: CDR1 SGHRS, CDR2 YFSETQ. CDR3 sequence (DNA): TGCGCCAGCAGCTTGAGCGGGACAGGGGGACTTGAGCAGTACTTC. Protein product: CASSLSGTGGLEQYF.

The chain joins TRBV27 to TRBJ1-4; 10 positions match TRBD1. With V trimmed by 5 bases and J by 3 bases, 9 bases remained unmatched. The CDR3 length is 17 residues. Germline-derived CDR1 and CDR2 are MNHEY and SMNVEV (reference sequence). Written as DNA, the CDR3 is TGTGCCAGCAGTAGGCCGGGACAGGGGATTTCTAATGAAAAACTGTTTTTT. It yields the protein CASSRPGQGISNEKLFF.

The J gene is TRBJ2-1, the V gene TRBV5-5; TRBD2 matches 7 bases. The CDR3 length is 15 residues. Per the germline V gene, CDR1 is SGHKS and CDR2 is YYEKEE (reference sequence). The trim removed 3 bases at V and 6 bases at J, leaving 9 bases unmatched. CDR3 in amino acids: CASSSGWREFNEQFF. The CDR3 bases are TGTGCCAGCAGCTCCGGTTGGCGGGAGTTCAATGAGCAGTTCTTC.

The gene calls are TRBV21-1 and TRBJ2-2; the table's D gene call, TRBD1, was not cross checked with the DNA. TRBV21-1 constitutes a pseudogene. The CDR3 covers 16 residues. Here the CDR3 DNA reads TGTGCCAGCACCTACACCCGACAGGGGGACACCGGGGAGCTGTTTTTT. It specifies CASTYTRQGDTGELFF.

The V gene is TRBV10-2, the J gene TRBJ2-1, with a tentative D call TRBD1 (6 bases). This CDR3 is 15 amino acids long. CDR1 and CDR2 from the germline V gene are WSHSY and SAAADI. The V gene lost 1 base and the J gene lost 6 bases, with 13 bases spanning the gap. CDR3 residues: CASSEWGPRANEQFF. The CDR3 region has the DNA TGCGCCAGCAGTGAGTGGGGGCCTCGGGCCAATGAGCAGTTCTTC.

The chain links TRBV19 to TRBJ2-7, with TRBD2 identical over 9 bases. The CDR3 is 13 residues long. Per the germline V gene, CDR1 is LNHDA and CDR2 is SQIVND (reference sequence). V shed 7 bases and J 4 bases; nucleotides not matched to a gene: 5. CDR3 sequence: CASNPSGTYEQYF. Written as DNA, the CDR3 is TGTGCCAGTAATCCTAGCGGGACGTACGAGCAGTACTTC.